This T cell receptor (beta chain) was observed in a study of T cell changes during pregnancy in multiple sclerosis. The V gene's germline CDR1 is SNHLY and CDR2 FYNNEI. The V gene end was trimmed by 3 bases and the J gene end by 4 bases; junction bases not matched to a gene: 8. This CDR3 is 15 amino acids long. The protocol was immunoSEQ multiplex PCR, while the TCRdb copy is restricted to in-frame clones and leaves out a portion. The data show about 44,000 clones, around 96% seen once. The sequence was collected from a female donor with multiple sclerosis, enrolled in a pregnancy study. Specimen: peripheral blood, collected in the second trimester of pregnancy. V usage is TRBV2 and J usage is TRBJ1-2; the match to TRBD1 covers 7 bases. The CDR3 loop reads CASSENRGDVYGYTF. CDR3 nucleotides: TGTGCCAGCAGTGAGAACAGGGGCGACGTCTATGGCTACACCTTC.